The 19 T cell receptor beta chains in this list originate from one sample, sequenced in a study of T cell repertoires in cytomegalovirus infection. MiXCR, run by TCRdb on the reads, gives a single entry per CDR3 protein. The repertoire holds around 800,000 distinct CDR3 sequences, with over 25% as singletons. No antigen has been identified for these receptors. The sample was cultured CD8+ T cells from PBMCs, taken from culture after CMV antigen stimulation. These receptor sequences come from a human donor in good health (CMV status not recorded). Some clones in this sample may be carry-over from other donors' samples.

The gene calls are TRBV9 and TRBJ2-7; 12 nucleotides align to TRBD1. J gave up 4 bases and V 3 bases, and 8 bases lay outside the gene matches. In germline, CDR1 is SGDLS, CDR2 YYNGEE. CDR3 length: 16 amino acids. The chain's CDR3 is CASSDNPGQGAYEQYF. As DNA, the CDR3 is TGTGCCAGCAGCGACAATCCGGGACAGGGGGCATACGAGCAGTACTTC.

This rearrangement joins TRBV5-4 to TRBJ2-7; D assignment may be TRBD1 or TRBD2 (5 bases each). V was trimmed by 3 bases and J by 0 bases, leaving 10 bases between them. The CDR3 has 14 residues. Germline V gene data show CDR1 as SGHNT and CDR2 as YYREEE (reference sequence). CDR3 bases: TGTGCCAGCAGCTGGGACCAGGCCTCCTACGAGCAGTACTTC. Its protein is CASSWDQASYEQYF.

In the case of this clonotype: This may come from a read error, since a much larger clone is one base off. The rearrangement links TRBV12-3 or TRBV12-4 to TRBJ2-7; D call uncertain. Trimming took off 2 bases at V and 3 bases at J, with 8 bases between the two ends. The CDR3 has 13 residues. The CDR3 DNA reads as TGTGCCAGCAGTTTATTCAGCCGCTACGAGCAGTACTTC. Translating gives CASSLFSRYEQYF.

This clonotype was counted many times. The J gene is TRBJ1-2, the V gene TRBV7-8, with 7 bases lining up with TRBD1. The CDR3 is made up of 12 amino acids. The junction had 4 bases not matched to a gene; V was cut back by 7 bases and J by 5 bases. Looked up from germline, CDR1 is SGHVS and CDR2 is FQNEAQ. CDR3 region: CASTGTAYGYTF. CDR3 DNA sequence: TGTGCCAGCACCGGGACAGCTTATGGCTACACCTTC.

A word on this clonotype: This may arise from a read error, as a much more abundant clone is one base away. This chain uses TRBV7-3 with TRBJ1-1; D remains ambiguous. Germline V gene sequence: CDR1 SGHTA, CDR2 FQGTGA. This CDR3 is 13 amino acids long. Trimming took off 1 base at V and 8 bases at J, with 11 bases between the two ends. The CDR3 protein is CASSLKPTGEAFF. For the CDR3, the DNA is TGTGCCAGCAGCTTAAAACCGACGGGCGAAGCTTTCTTT.

Only a few counts were recorded for this clonotype. CDR3 sequence reads: CASSQTSGGTYEQYV. DNA for the CDR3: TGTGCCAGCAGCCAGACTAGCGGGGGAACCTACGAGCAGTACGTC. The chain carries TRBV6-2 or TRBV6-3 and TRBJ2-7; 12 bases are shared with TRBD2. Germline CDR1 MNHEY, CDR2 SVGEGT. The junction had 5 bases not matched to a gene; V was cut back by 6 bases and J by 2 bases. The CDR3 loop spans 15 amino acids.

The chain links TRBV6-6 to TRBJ2-1; 12 bases are a match to TRBD2. Germline V gives CDR1 MNHNY, CDR2 SVGAGI (reference sequence). This CDR3 contains 19 residues. V lost 0 bases to trimming and J lost 4 bases; unmatched junction nucleotides: 10. Written as DNA, the CDR3 is TGTGCCAGCAGTTACTCCACTAGCGGGGGGTCCCTTCTATACAATGAGCAGTTCTTC. Protein product: CASSYSTSGGSLLYNEQFF.

This sequence joins TRBV4-3 and TRBJ2-5; tentatively, D is TRBD2 (7 bases). The CDR3 totals 17 residues. V gave up 0 bases and J gave up 1 base, with 15 bases separating them. Looked up from germline, CDR1 is LGHNA and CDR2 is YSLEER. The CDR3 coding sequence is TGCGCCAGCAGCCAAGATCTAGGCGGGGGCTTCCAAGAGACCCAGTACTTC. It encodes CASSQDLGGGFQETQYF.

A few counts support this clonotype. The V gene is TRBV6-5, the J gene TRBJ1-1; D remains ambiguous. V gave up 0 bases and J gave up 5 bases, with 7 bases separating them. The germline gives CDR1 MNHEY, CDR2 SVGAGI. The CDR3 has 13 amino acids. CDR3 sequence: CASSYSFSTEAFF. The CDR3 nucleotides are TGTGCCAGCAGTTACTCTTTCAGTACTGAAGCTTTCTTT.

This clonotype has a handful of counts. This sequence joins TRBV19 and TRBJ1-5, with a tentative D call TRBD1 (5 bases). Germline V gene sequence: CDR1 LNHDA, CDR2 SQIVND (reference sequence). This CDR3 is built from 16 residues. V was clipped by 5 bases and J by 2 bases, with 16 bases between them. This CDR3 reads CASSHIRQGGNQPQHF. CDR3 sequence (DNA): TGTGCCAGTAGTCATATACGGCAGGGAGGCAATCAGCCCCAGCATTTT.

The chain has TRBV28 and TRBJ2-7; TRBD2 aligns across 8 bases. Germline loops: CDR1 MDHEN, CDR2 SYDVKM. The V and J ends lost 2 bases and 6 bases, in that order; junction bases with no gene match: 12. CDR3 size: 16 residues. Here the CDR3 reads CASSLLAGGPRREQYV. CDR3 nucleotides: TGTGCCAGCAGTTTACTCGCGGGGGGTCCCCGCCGCGAGCAGTACGTC.

This clonotype was seen at least ten times. This chain joins TRBV7-2 and TRBJ2-2; no clear D. Trimming pared 0 bases from V and 5 bases from J, leaving 4 bases between. CDR3 length: 13 residues. The germline V gene has CDR1 SGHTA and CDR2 FQGNSA. DNA of the CDR3: TGTGCCAGCAGCTTAGCGGGGACCGGGGAGCTGTTTTTT. This translates into CASSLAGTGELFF.

This clonotype was seen only a few times. The chain recombines TRBV7-9 with TRBJ2-7; either TRBD1 or TRBD2 may supply D (5 bases each). Per germline, CDR1 SEHNR and CDR2 FQNEAQ (reference sequence). Trimming shortened V by 5 bases and J by 5 bases, and 19 bases separated the two germline ends. The CDR3 has 15 amino acids. DNA for the CDR3: TGTGCCAGCAGCCCCCCGGGCAGGGAGCACCACGAGCAGTACTTC. Its protein product is CASSPPGREHHEQYF.

The chain joins TRBV15 to TRBJ2-1; D assignment may be TRBD1 or TRBD2 (5 bases each). Per the germline V gene, CDR1 is LNHNV and CDR2 is YYDKDF (reference sequence). The V end lost 3 bases, the J end lost 0 bases, and 12 bases lay between the germline ends. CDR3 length: 16 residues. Here the CDR3 reads CATSRGVMSSYNEQFF. Written as DNA, the CDR3 is TGTGCCACCAGCAGGGGGGTGATGAGCTCCTACAATGAGCAGTTCTTC.

This chain uses TRBV6-2 or TRBV6-3 with TRBJ1-5; TRBD1 is a possible D gene (5 bases). This CDR3 comprises 15 residues. Germline V CDR1 and CDR2: MNHEY, SVGEGT. V lost 2 bases to trimming and J lost 0 bases, with 8 bases between them. CDR3: CASSYEGNSNQPQHF. The CDR3 region has the DNA TGTGCCAGCAGTTACGAGGGGAATAGCAATCAGCCCCAGCATTTT.

This clonotype was picked up a small number of times. The V and J genes are TRBV19 and TRBJ2-1; no clear D gene. With 1 base removed from V and 0 bases from J, the gap between germline ends came to 7 bases. Germline V gene data show CDR1 as LNHDA and CDR2 as SQIVND (reference sequence). This CDR3 has 15 residues. The CDR3 DNA follows: TGTGCCAGTAGTATAGGATTAAGCTCCTACAATGAGCAGTTCTTC. It codes for CASSIGLSSYNEQFF.

In this sample, this clonotype turned up a few times. The rearrangement links TRBV7-6 to TRBJ2-1; D ambiguous. The CDR3 consists of 17 residues. V was clipped by 1 base and J by 0 bases, with 13 bases between them. Germline V gene data show CDR1 as SGHVS and CDR2 as FNYEAQ. The CDR3, as DNA: TGTGCCAGCAGCTTAGGGGCAGGCCCCTACTCCTACAATGAGCAGTTCTTC. Its protein product is CASSLGAGPYSYNEQFF.

This clonotype was counted a few times. The CDR3 is CASSSPSDRYNEQFF. The CDR3 nucleotides read TGTGCCAGCAGCTCACCCAGCGACAGATACAATGAGCAGTTCTTC. The chain combines TRBV7-6 with TRBJ2-1; a possible D gene is TRBD1 (5 bases). The ends were cut back, 4 bases at V and 4 bases at J, with 14 bases in the middle. The germline V gene has CDR1 SGHVS and CDR2 FNYEAQ. The CDR3 is made up of 15 amino acids.

V and J are TRBV5-6 and TRBJ1-1; the D gene is possibly TRBD1 (5 bases). The ends were cut back, 4 bases at V and 8 bases at J, with 12 bases in the middle. In germline, CDR1 is SGHDT, CDR2 YYEEEE. The CDR3 loop spans 12 amino acids. The CDR3 loop reads CASSPVRGEAFF. The CDR3 DNA is TGTGCCAGCAGCCCCGTGAGGGGAGAAGCTTTCTTT.